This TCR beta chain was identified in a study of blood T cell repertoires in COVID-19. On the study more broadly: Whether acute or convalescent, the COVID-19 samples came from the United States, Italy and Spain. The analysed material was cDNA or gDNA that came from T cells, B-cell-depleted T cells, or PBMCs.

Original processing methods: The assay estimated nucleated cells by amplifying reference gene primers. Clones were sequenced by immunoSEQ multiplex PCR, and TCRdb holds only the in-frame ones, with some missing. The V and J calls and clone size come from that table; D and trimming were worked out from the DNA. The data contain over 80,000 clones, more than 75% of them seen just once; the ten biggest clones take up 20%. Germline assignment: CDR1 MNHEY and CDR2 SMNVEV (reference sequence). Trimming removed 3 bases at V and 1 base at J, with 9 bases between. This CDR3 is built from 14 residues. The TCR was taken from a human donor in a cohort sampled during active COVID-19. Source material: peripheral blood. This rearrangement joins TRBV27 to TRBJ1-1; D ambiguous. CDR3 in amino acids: CASSFHHKNTEAFF. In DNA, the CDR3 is TGTGCCAGCAGTTTTCATCACAAGAACACTGAAGCTTTCTTT.